A selection of T cell receptor beta chains follows, all from one sample in a study of shared clonotypes between healthy human individuals. Assay used: immunoSEQ multiplex PCR; TCRdb lists only in-frame clones, some missing. The sample contains approximately 590,000 clones, 95% of which appear only once. The sequencing sample was made of naive CD8+ T cells sorted from blood. Every receptor here comes from a woman in her 30s in good health. The CDR3 runs from the conserved cysteine through the conserved F or W. A D gene is named only where the DNA matches it firmly. Rows may omit the clone size; those that give it use once, few, many or a size class.

>TRBJ1-5|-|TRBV6-1|-
TGTGCCAGCAGTGAAAGGGATTATAGCAATCAGCCCCAGCATTTT
CASSERDYSNQPQHF
>TRBJ1-2|-|TRBV27|-
TGTGCCAGCAGTTTTGGGGTAGCTAACTATGGCTACACCTTC
CASSFGVANYGYTF
>TRBJ2-7|-|TRBV2|-
TGTGCCAGCAGTGAAAGGAATGGGGGGCCCGACTACGAGCAGTACTTC
CASSERNGGPDYEQYF
>TRBJ2-1|-|TRBV2|TRBD2
TGTGCCAGCAACGGCGGGAGGGGGTATGAGCAGTTCTTC
CASNGGRGYEQFF
>TRBJ2-5|-|TRBV28|TRBD1
TGTGCCAGCAGCCAAAACTACGACAGGGGATGGAAGACCCAGTACTTC
CASSQNYDRGWKTQYF
>TRBJ1-4|-|TRBV7-9|TRBD1
TGTGCCAGCAGCTCGACAGGGGAGATTAATGAAAAACTGTTTTTT
CASSSTGEINEKLFF
>TRBJ2-1|-|TRBV4-1|-
TGCGCCAGCAGCCAAGGTCTGGGACGTGAGCAGTTCTTC
CASSQGLGREQFF
>TRBJ1-5|-|TRBV19|-
TGTGCCAGTAGTATCCGGGATAGCAATCAGCCCCAGCATTTT
CASSIRDSNQPQHF
>TRBJ1-5|once|TRBV2|-
TGTGCCAGCAGTGAAGGGCGGAACAATCAGCCCCAGCATTTT
CASSEGRNNQPQHF
>TRBJ1-1|-|TRBV29-1|-
TGCAGCGTTCAGGGGTATGAAGCTTTCTTT
CSVQGYEAFF
>TRBJ2-1|once|TRBV28|TRBD2
TGTGCCAGCAGTTGGCGGGGACTATCTTCCTACAATGAGCAGTTCTTC
CASSWRGLSSYNEQFF
>TRBJ2-1|-|TRBV9|TRBD2
TGTGCCAGCAGCTCCGTATCGACTAGCTGGAGCTCCTACAATGAGCAGTTCTTC
CASSSVSTSWSSYNEQFF
>TRBJ2-7|once|TRBV27|-
TGTGCCAGCAGTTTGGTCGGAGGCTACGAGCAGTACTTC
CASSLVGGYEQYF
>TRBJ1-5|-|TRBV7-6|-
TGTGCCAGCAGCCCGGTGATAGGGAGCAATCAGCCCCAGCATTTT
CASSPVIGSNQPQHF
>TRBJ1-2|-|TRBV6-1|TRBD1
TGTGCCAGCAGTGTCCTAAGGGCGGGACAGGGGTACGGCTACACCTTC
CASSVLRAGQGYGYTF
>TRBJ1-2|-|TRBV27|TRBD1
TGTGCCAGCAGTTTATCCCAGGGGGGTAATGGCTACACCTTC
CASSLSQGGNGYTF
>TRBJ2-3|-|TRBV2|-
TGTGCCAGCAGTTCGGGGGACTCTAGCACAGATACGCAGTATTTT
CASSSGDSSTDTQYF
>TRBJ2-7|-|TRBV5-1|TRBD1
TGCGCCAGCAGCTTAGGGACAGGGGGCTCCTACGAGCAGTACTTC
CASSLGTGGSYEQYF
>TRBJ2-7|-|TRBV27|-
TGTGCCAGCAGCCTGGGAGGTGGCTACGAGCAGTACTTC
CASSLGGGYEQYF
>TRBJ2-1|-|TRBV2|TRBD2
TGTGCCAGCAGTGGTCTACTAGCGGTTACCTACAATGAGCAGTTCTTC
CASSGLLAVTYNEQFF
>TRBJ2-7|-|TRBV9|-
TGTGCCAGCAGCGTGCTTCCAGGTGCGGTCTCCAACGAGCAGTACTTC
CASSVLPGAVSNEQYF
>TRBJ2-2|-|TRBV19|-
TGTGCCAGTAGTATAGAATCAGGGGCGACCGGGGAGCTGTTTTTT
CASSIESGATGELFF
>TRBJ1-1|few|TRBV19|-
TGTGCCAGTAGTATCGGGTGGGGTGCCACTGAAGCTTTCTTT
CASSIGWGATEAFF
>TRBJ2-3|-|TRBV28|-
TGTGCCAGCAGTTTAGGAGGGGTATCCGCAGATACGCAGTATTTT
CASSLGGVSADTQYF
>TRBJ2-7|-|TRBV6-5|TRBD2
TGTGCCACCGGCCCCCCGGGAGGGCCATCCTACGAGCAGTACTTC
CATGPPGGPSYEQYF
>TRBJ2-7|-|TRBV27|-
TGTGCCAGCAGTTTACGGAAGACCTACGAGCAGTACTTC
CASSLRKTYEQYF
>TRBJ2-3|-|TRBV2|TRBD2
TGTGCCAGCAGTGAACAGTTGGGGACTAGCGGGGGCCGGGGCACAGATACGCAGTATTTT
CASSEQLGTSGGRGTDTQYF
>TRBJ2-7|-|TRBV5-1|TRBD1
TGCGCCAGCAGCTTAGGGACAGGGTACGAGCAGTACTTC
CASSLGTGYEQYF
>TRBJ2-1|-|TRBV11-2|TRBD2
TGTGCCAGCAGCCCCGCCGGGACTACCCTTCGGAATGAGCAGTTCTTC
CASSPAGTTLRNEQFF
>TRBJ2-1|-|TRBV10-3|TRBD1
TGTGCCATCAGCGAGGACAGGTCCTCCTACAATGAGCAGTTCTTC
CAISEDRSSYNEQFF
>TRBJ1-2|once|TRBV2|-
TGTGCCAGCAGTGGGTTTGGTGGCTACTATGGCTACACCTTC
CASSGFGGYYGYTF
>TRBJ1-5|-|TRBV7-8|-
TGTGCCAGCAGCTTCTCCGAGTATGGTAGCAATCAGCCCCAGCATTTT
CASSFSEYGSNQPQHF
>TRBJ2-1|-|TRBV7-6|-
TGTGCCAGCAGCACAGGGACGAGCTCCTACAATGAGCAGTTCTTC
CASSTGTSSYNEQFF
>TRBJ2-7|-|TRBV27|TRBD1
TGTGTCAGCATTCCGACAGGGGGCACCTCGTCCTACGAGCAGTACTTC
CVSIPTGGTSSYEQYF
>TRBJ2-7|-|TRBV19|-
TGTGCCAGTAGTATAGGACATGCCTACGAGCAGTACTTC
CASSIGHAYEQYF
>TRBJ1-5|-|TRBV7-9|TRBD1
TGTGCCAGCAGCTCACAGGGGAGCAATCAGCCCCAGCATTTT
CASSSQGSNQPQHF
>TRBJ2-3|-|TRBV5-4|-
TGTGCCAGCAGCTCCGGCACAGATACGCAGTATTTT
CASSSGTDTQYF
>TRBJ1-3|-|TRBV5-1|-
TGCGCCAGCAGCTTGGCGGGACGGTCCACCATATATTTT
CASSLAGRSTIYF
>TRBJ1-2|-|TRBV29-1|-
TGCAGCGTTGATGGGCAGGGCCCCACCTGGGGCTACACCTTC
CSVDGQGPTWGYTF
>TRBJ2-7|-|TRBV6-1|TRBD2
TGTGCCAGCAGTGACTGGACTAGCGGGAGGGCCTTTTTCTACGAGCAGTACTTC
CASSDWTSGRAFFYEQYF
>TRBJ2-3|-|TRBV5-1|-
TGCGCCAGCAGCTTGGGGTGGGGGAGCACAGATACGCAGTATTTT
CASSLGWGSTDTQYF